The clone carrying this TCR beta chain was observed at least ten times. Antigen: not known. This record belongs to a study of neurological immune-mediated disorders. Study-wide findings and caveats: HTLV-1-associated myelopathy led in TCR clonal expansion, while multiple sclerosis ranked lowest, below healthy controls.

PBMCs stored at -80 C, 2 million in total, were the source of the unsorted libraries. The authors produced cDNA by 5'RACE using 10-nucleotide random UMIs. MiXCR, run by TCRdb on the 5' RACE reads, gives a single entry per CDR3 protein. The sample shows tens of thousands of distinct CDR3 sequences, 6.7% of them seen only once. Material: PBMCs. The sequence derives from a woman aged 40 to 55 in good health.

This CDR3 is CASSLLGSGGQNIQYF. CDR3 nucleotide sequence: TGTGCCAGCAGCTTATTAGGGAGCGGCGGTCAAAACATTCAGTACTTC. V and J are TRBV7-9 and TRBJ2-4, with TRBD2 as a possible D gene (5 bases). V shed 2 bases and J shed 5 bases, with 16 bases lying between them. CDR3 size: 16 residues. Germline CDR1 is SEHNR and CDR2 is FQNEAQ (reference sequence).